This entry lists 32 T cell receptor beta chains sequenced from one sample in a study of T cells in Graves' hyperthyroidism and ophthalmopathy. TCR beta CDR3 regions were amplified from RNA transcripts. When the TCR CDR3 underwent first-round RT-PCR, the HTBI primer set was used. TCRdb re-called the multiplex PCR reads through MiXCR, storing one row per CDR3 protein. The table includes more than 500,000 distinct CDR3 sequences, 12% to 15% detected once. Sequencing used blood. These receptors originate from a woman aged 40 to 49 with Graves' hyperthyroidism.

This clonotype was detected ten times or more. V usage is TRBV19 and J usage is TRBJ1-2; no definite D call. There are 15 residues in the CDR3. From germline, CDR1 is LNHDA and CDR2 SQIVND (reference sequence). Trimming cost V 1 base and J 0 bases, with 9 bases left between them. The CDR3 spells CASSIATAANYGYTF. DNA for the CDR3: TGTGCCAGTAGTATAGCAACAGCAGCTAACTATGGCTACACCTTC.

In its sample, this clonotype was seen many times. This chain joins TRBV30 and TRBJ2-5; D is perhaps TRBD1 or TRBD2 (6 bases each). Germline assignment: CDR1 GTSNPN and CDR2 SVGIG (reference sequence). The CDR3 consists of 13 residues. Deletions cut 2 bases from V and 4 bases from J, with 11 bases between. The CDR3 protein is CAWSLGGAETQYF. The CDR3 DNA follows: TGTGCCTGGAGTCTGGGGGGCGCAGAGACCCAGTACTTC.

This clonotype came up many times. The CDR3 here is CASATAGAFYEKLFF. CDR3 nucleotide sequence: TGTGCCAGCGCGACGGCAGGGGCGTTTTATGAAAAACTGTTTTTT. The rearrangement joins TRBV27 to TRBJ1-4; D perhaps matches TRBD1 (6 bases). The V end was cut by 8 bases, the J end by 6 bases, with 19 bases between. The germline V gene encodes CDR1 MNHEY and CDR2 SMNVEV (reference sequence). There are 15 residues in the CDR3.

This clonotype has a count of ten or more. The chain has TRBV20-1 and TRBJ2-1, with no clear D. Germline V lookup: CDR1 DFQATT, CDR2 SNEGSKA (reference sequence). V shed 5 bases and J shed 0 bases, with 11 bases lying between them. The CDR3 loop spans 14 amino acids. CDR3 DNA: TGCAGTGCTTCCCGCGGCCCCTCCTACAATGAGCAGTTCTTC. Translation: CSASRGPSYNEQFF.

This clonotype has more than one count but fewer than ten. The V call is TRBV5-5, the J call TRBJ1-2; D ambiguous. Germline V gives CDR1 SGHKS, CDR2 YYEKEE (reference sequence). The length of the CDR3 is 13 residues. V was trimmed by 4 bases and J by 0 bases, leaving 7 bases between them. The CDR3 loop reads CASSRESNYGYTF. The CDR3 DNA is TGTGCCAGCAGCCGAGAGTCTAACTATGGCTACACCTTC.

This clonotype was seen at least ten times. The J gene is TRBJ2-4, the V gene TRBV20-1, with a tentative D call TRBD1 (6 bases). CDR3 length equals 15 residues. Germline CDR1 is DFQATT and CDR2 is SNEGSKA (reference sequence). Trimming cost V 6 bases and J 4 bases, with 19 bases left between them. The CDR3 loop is CSASQAGDNKNIQYF. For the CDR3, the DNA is TGCAGTGCCAGCCAGGCAGGGGATAATAAAAACATTCAGTACTTC.

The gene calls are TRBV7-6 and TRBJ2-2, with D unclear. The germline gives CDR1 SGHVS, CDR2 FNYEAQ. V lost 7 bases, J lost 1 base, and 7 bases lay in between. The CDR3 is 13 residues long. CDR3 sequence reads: CASKQQNTGELFF. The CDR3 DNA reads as TGTGCCAGCAAGCAACAGAACACCGGGGAGCTGTTTTTT.

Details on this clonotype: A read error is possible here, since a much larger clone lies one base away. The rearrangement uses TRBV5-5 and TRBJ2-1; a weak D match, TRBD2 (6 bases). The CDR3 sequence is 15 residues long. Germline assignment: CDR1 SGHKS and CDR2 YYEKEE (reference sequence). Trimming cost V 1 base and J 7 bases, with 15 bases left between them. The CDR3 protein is CASSLTGLGDNEQFF. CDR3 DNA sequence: TGTGCCAGCAGCTTGACGGGACTGGGCGATAATGAGCAGTTCTTC.

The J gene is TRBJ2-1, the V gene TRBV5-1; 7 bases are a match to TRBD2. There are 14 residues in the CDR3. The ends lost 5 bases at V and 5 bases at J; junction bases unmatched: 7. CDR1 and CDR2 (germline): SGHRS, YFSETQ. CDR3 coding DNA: TGCGCCAGCAGGGGAGGGCTTGGGGACAATGAGCAGTTCTTC. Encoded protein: CASRGGLGDNEQFF.

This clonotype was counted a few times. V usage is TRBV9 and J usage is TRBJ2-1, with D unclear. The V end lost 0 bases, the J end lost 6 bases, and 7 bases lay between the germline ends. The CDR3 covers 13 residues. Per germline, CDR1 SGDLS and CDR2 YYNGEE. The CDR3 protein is CASSVAQSNEQFF. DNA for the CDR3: TGTGCCAGCAGCGTAGCCCAGTCCAATGAGCAGTTCTTC. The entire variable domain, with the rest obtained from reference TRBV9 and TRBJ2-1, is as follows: DSGVTQTPKHLITATGQRVTLRCSPRSGDLSVYWYQQSLDQGLQFLIQYYNGEERAKGNILERFSAQQFPDLHSELNLSSLELGDSALYFCASSVAQSNEQFFGPGTRLTVL.

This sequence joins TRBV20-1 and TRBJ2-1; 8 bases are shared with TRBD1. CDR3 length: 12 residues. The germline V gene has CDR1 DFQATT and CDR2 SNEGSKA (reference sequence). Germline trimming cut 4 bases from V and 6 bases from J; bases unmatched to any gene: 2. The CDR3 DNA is TGCAGTGCTAAGACAGGGGCCAATGAGCAGTTCTTC. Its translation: CSAKTGANEQFF.

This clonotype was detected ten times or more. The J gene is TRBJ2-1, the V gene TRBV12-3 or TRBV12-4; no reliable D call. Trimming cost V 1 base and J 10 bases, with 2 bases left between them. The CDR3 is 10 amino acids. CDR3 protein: CASSLVEQFF. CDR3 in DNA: TGTGCCAGCAGTTTAGTGGAGCAGTTCTTC.

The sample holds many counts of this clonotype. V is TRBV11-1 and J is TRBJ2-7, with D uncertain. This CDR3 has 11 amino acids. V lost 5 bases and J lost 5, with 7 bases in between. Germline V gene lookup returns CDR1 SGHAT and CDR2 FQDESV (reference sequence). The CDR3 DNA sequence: TGTGCCAGCAGCGCCTTGAACGAGCAGTACTTC. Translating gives CASSALNEQYF.

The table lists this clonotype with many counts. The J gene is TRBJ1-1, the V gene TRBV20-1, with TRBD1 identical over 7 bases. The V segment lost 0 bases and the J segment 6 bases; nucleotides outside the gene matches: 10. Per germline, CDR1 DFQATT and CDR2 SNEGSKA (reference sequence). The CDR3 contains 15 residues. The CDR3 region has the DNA TGCAGTGCTAGAGATACTAAGACAGGGCGGGCTGAAGCTTTCTTT. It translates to CSARDTKTGRAEAFF.

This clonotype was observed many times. CDR3 nucleotides: TGCAGTGTTGGGGGGAGGGGTTACGAGCAGTACTTC. Its protein is CSVGGRGYEQYF. This rearrangement joins TRBV20-1 to TRBJ2-7; 7 bases agree with TRBD2. The germline gives CDR1 DFQATT, CDR2 SNEGSKA (reference sequence). V trimming: 7 bases; J trimming: 4 bases; junction bases outside the gene matches: 7. This CDR3 comprises 12 residues.

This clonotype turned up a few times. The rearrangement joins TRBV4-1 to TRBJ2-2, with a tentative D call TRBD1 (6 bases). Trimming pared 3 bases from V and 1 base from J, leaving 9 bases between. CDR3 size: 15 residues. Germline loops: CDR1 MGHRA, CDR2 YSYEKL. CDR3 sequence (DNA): TGCGCCAGCAGCCATCCACAGGGGAACACCGGGGAGCTGTTTTTT. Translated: CASSHPQGNTGELFF.

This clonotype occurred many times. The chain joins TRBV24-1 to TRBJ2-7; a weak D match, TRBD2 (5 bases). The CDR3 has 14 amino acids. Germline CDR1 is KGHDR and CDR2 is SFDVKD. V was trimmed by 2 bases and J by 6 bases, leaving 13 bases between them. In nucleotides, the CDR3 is TGTGCCACCAGTGATTGGCAAAACGGAGGCGAGCAGTACTTC. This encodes CATSDWQNGGEQYF.

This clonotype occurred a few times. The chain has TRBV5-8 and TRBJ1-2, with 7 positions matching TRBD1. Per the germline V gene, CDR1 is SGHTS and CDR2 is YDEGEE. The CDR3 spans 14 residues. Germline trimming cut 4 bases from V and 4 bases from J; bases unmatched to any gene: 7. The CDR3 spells CASSRDRVTYGYTF. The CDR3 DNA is TGTGCCAGCAGCCGAGACAGGGTGACCTATGGCTACACCTTC.

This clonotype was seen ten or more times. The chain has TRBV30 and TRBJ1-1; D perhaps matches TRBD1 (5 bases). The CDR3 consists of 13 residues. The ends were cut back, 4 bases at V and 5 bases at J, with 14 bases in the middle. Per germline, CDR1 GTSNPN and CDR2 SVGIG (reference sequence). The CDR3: CAWTGGPRTEAFF. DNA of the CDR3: TGTGCCTGGACTGGGGGTCCAAGAACTGAAGCTTTCTTT.

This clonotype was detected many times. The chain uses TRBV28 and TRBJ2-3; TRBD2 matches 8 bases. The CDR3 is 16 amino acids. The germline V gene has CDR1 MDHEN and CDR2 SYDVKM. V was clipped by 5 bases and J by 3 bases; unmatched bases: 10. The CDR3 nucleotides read TGTGCCAGCAGTGTAAGGGGAGCGGGAGAAACAGATACGCAGTATTTT. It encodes CASSVRGAGETDTQYF.

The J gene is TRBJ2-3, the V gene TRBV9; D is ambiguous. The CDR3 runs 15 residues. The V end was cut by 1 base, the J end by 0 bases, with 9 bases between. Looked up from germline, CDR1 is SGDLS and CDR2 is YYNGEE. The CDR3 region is CASSVSETSTDTQYF. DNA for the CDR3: TGTGCCAGCAGCGTATCCGAGACTAGCACAGATACGCAGTATTTT. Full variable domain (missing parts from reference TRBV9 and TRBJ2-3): DSGVTQTPKHLITATGQRVTLRCSPRSGDLSVYWYQQSLDQGLQFLIQYYNGEERAKGNILERFSAQQFPDLHSELNLSSLELGDSALYFCASSVSETSTDTQYFGPGTRLTVL.

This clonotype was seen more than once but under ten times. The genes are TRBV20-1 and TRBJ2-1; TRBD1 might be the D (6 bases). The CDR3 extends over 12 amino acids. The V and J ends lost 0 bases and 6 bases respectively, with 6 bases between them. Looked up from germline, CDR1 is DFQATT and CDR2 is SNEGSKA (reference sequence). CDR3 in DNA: TGCAGTGCTAGAGAGGACAGCAATGAGCAGTTCTTC. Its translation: CSAREDSNEQFF.

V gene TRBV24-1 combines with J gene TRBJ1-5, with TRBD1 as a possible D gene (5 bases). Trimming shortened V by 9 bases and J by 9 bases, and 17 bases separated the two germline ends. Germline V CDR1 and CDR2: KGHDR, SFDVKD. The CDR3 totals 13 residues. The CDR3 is CATHRRLFRPQHF. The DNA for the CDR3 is TGTGCCACCCACAGGAGACTATTTCGGCCCCAGCATTTT.

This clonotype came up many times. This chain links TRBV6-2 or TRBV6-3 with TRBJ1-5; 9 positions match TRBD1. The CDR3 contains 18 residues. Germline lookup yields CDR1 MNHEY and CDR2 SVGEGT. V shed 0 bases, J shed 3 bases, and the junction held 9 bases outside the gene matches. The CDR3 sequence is CASSYSRTGASFNQPQHF. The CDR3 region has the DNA TGTGCCAGCAGTTACTCCCGGACAGGGGCCTCCTTCAATCAGCCCCAGCATTTT.

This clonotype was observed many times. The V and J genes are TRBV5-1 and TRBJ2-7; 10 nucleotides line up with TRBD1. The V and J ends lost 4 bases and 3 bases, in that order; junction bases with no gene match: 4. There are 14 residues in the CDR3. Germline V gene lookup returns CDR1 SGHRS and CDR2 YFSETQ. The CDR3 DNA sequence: TGCGCCAGCAGCCACGGGACAGGGGACTACGAGCAGTACTTC. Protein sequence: CASSHGTGDYEQYF.

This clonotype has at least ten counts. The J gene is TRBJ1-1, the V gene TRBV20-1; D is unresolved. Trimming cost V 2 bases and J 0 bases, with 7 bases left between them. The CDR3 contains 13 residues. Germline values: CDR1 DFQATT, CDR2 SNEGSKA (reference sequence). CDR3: CSARPVMNTEAFF. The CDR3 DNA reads TGCAGTGCTAGACCCGTTATGAACACTGAAGCTTTCTTT.

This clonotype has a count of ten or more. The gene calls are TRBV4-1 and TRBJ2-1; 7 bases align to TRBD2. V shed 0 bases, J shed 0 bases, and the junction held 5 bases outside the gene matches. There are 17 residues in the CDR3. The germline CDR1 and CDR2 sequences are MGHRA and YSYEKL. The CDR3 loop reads CASSQDLGGSSYNEQFF. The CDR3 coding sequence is TGCGCCAGCAGCCAAGATCTCGGCGGGAGCTCCTACAATGAGCAGTTCTTC.

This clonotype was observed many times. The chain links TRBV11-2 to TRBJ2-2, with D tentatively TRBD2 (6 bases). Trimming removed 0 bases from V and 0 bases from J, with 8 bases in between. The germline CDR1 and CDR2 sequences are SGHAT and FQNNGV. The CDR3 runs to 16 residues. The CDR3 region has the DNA TGTGCCAGCAGCTTAGATGGCGGGACGAACACCGGGGAGCTGTTTTTT. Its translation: CASSLDGGTNTGELFF.

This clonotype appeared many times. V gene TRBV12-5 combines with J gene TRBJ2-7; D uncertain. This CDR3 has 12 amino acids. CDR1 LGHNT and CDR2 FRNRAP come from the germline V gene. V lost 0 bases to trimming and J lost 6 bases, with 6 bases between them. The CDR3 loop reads CASGLVLGEQYF. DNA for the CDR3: TGTGCTAGTGGTTTGGTACTCGGCGAGCAGTACTTC.

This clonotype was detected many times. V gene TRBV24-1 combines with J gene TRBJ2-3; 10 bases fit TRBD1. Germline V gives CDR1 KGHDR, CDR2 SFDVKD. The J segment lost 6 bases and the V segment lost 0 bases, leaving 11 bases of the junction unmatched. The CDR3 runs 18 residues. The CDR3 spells CATSDLRYGTGEFDTQYF. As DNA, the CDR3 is TGTGCCACCAGTGATTTGCGGTATGGGACAGGGGAGTTCGATACGCAGTATTTT.

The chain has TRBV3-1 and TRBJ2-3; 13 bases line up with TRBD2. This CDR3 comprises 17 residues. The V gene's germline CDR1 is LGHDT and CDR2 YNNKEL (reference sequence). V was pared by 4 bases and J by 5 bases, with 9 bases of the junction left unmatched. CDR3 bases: TGTGCCAGCAGCCTCCTCGGACTAGCGGGAGCTGAAGATACGCAGTATTTT. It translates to CASSLLGLAGAEDTQYF.

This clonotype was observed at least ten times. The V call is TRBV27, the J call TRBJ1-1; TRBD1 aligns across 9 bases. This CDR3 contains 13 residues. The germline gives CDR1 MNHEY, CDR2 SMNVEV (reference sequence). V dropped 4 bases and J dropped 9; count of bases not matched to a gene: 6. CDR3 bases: TGTGCCAGCAGTTCCATCGACAGGGGGAAAGCTTTCTTT. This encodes CASSSIDRGKAFF.